This record looks at one TCR beta chain sequence and its context. MiXCR was run by TCRdb on the reads, yielding one entry per CDR3 protein. This sample carries under 850,000 distinct CDR3 sequences, 35% of them seen once, and the ten largest clones take 2.5% to 3.5%. This record belongs to a study of T cell repertoires in cytomegalovirus infection. This CDR3 is 14 amino acids long. The germline V and J ends were trimmed by 5 bases and 4 bases, with 14 bases remaining between them. CDR1 and CDR2 from the germline V gene are SGHVS and FQNEAQ. Sequencing used PBMCs. The clonotype originates from a human donor in good health (CMV status not recorded). Some clones in this sample may be carry-over from other donors' samples. This chain uses TRBV7-8 with TRBJ1-1; D uncertain. The CDR3, as DNA: TGTGCCAGCAGCGCCGGGCGGTCGGGCACTGAAGCTTTCTTT. Protein product: CASSAGRSGTEAFF.